A single sample gave rise to the 17 T cell receptor beta chains below, sequenced in a study of tumor-infiltrating lymphocytes in primary liver carcinoma (dated by TCRdb to the late 2010s). TRIzol reagent was used to extract blood RNA from unsorted whole blood, while the DNeasy Blood & Tissue kit provided the germline DNA. Sequencing was carried out with an Illumina HiSeq 2500. Starting from 450 to 500 ng total RNA, TCRbeta-specific cDNA was produced by reverse transcription with a constant-region primer and ProtoScript II reverse transcriptase. TCRbeta libraries were built with three nested multiplex PCR rounds, a slightly modified ARM-PCR procedure. Each of the first two PCR rounds ran for nine to ten cycles and used multiplex TRBV1-TRBV30 forward primers together with a Cbeta reverse primer. Clones were called with MiXCR by TCRdb after fastp trimmed the public reads at Q25, and only in-frame beta chains were retained. All rows with the same CDR3 protein become a single entry with the most common DNA and genes. The sample includes fewer than 400,000 distinct CDR3 sequences, with roughly two thirds observed a single time. Roughly 10% of the sample lies in the top ten.

The sample was peripheral blood. The receptors originated from a man in his forties or fifties with primary liver carcinoma and hepatitis B virus infection.

This chain links TRBV7-9 with TRBJ2-1, with TRBD2 identical over 8 bases. Germline lookup yields CDR1 SEHNR and CDR2 FQNEAQ (reference sequence). The CDR3 has 15 residues. J lost 7 bases, V lost 5 bases, and 10 bases had no gene match. CDR3 nucleotides: TGTGCCAGCAGCGTACCCGGGACTAGGGCGAATGAGCAGTTCTTC. Its translation: CASSVPGTRANEQFF.

A few counts support this clonotype. V usage is TRBV10-3 and J usage is TRBJ2-7; 7 bases match TRBD1. CDR1 ENHRY and CDR2 SYGVKD come from the germline V gene. The CDR3 runs 15 residues. J lost 5 bases, V lost 6 bases, and 13 bases had no gene match. DNA for the CDR3: TGTGCCATCAGGGAAGACAGGGCCCAGAGAAACGAGCAGTACTTC. It codes for CAIREDRAQRNEQYF.

This clonotype occurred many times. The chain couples TRBV7-9 to TRBJ1-1, with TRBD1 identical over 7 bases. The CDR3 consists of 17 residues. CDR1 and CDR2 (germline): SEHNR, FQNEAQ (reference sequence). Losses at the gene ends were 5 bases for V and 0 bases for J; bases not matched to a gene: 12. The CDR3 spells CASSRPDRWFLNTEAFF. The DNA of the CDR3 is TGTGCCAGCAGCCGGCCGGACAGGTGGTTTTTGAACACTGAAGCTTTCTTT.

The chain carries TRBV11-2 and TRBJ2-4; D remains ambiguous. The V and J ends lost 6 bases and 0 bases respectively, with 9 bases between them. This CDR3 spans 14 amino acids. The V gene's germline CDR1 is SGHAT and CDR2 FQNNGV. CDR3 protein: CASSLHVAKNIQYF. Written as DNA, the CDR3 is TGTGCCAGCAGTCTACACGTAGCCAAAAACATTCAGTACTTC.

The gene calls are TRBV18 and TRBJ2-3; TRBD1 matches at 7 bases. V was clipped by 5 bases and J by 4 bases; unmatched bases: 9. The CDR3 length is 15 residues. Germline-derived CDR1 and CDR2 are KGHSH and LQKENI. CDR3 loop: CASSTDRMFADTQYF. In DNA, the CDR3 is TGTGCCAGCTCAACGGACAGGATGTTTGCAGATACGCAGTATTTT.

V is TRBV12-3 or TRBV12-4 and J is TRBJ1-5; 10 bases agree with TRBD1. Unmatched junction bases numbered 2, after V lost 3 bases and J lost 3 bases. The CDR3 length is 15 residues. CDR3 DNA: TGTGCCAGCAGTTTGGGGACAGGGGTCAATCAGCCCCAGCATTTT. Protein: CASSLGTGVNQPQHF.

The chain employs TRBV24-1 and TRBJ2-1; 7 nucleotides agree with TRBD2. Germline values: CDR1 KGHDR, CDR2 SFDVKD. This CDR3 contains 15 residues. With V trimmed by 4 bases and J by 1 base, 3 bases remained unmatched. In nucleotides, the CDR3 is TGTGCCACCAGTGAGGGGGGGAGGTCCTACAATGAGCAGTTCTTC. Its translation is CATSEGGRSYNEQFF.

A remark on this clonotype: Mismatch with germline at one junction end may stem from a read error. The chain has TRBV4-3 and TRBJ1-2, with D perhaps matching TRBD1 (6 bases). The CDR3 extends over 15 amino acids. Germline V gene sequence: CDR1 LGHNA, CDR2 YSLEER. In nucleotides, the CDR3 is TGCGCCGGCAGCCAAGAGTGGACAGCTAAGTATGGCTACACCTTC. Amino acids: CAGSQEWTAKYGYTF.

This clonotype was counted between two and nine times. The chain carries TRBV10-1 and TRBJ2-2, with 11 bases that match TRBD2. After removal of 6 bases from V and 6 bases from J, the junction contained 6 bases not matched to a gene. This CDR3 spans 15 amino acids. The V gene's germline CDR1 is WNHNN and CDR2 SYGVQD (reference sequence). The CDR3 nucleotides read TGCGCCAGCAGCCCACTAGCGGGAGTCCCCGGGGAGCTGTTTTTT. Its translation: CASSPLAGVPGELFF.

This clonotype came up many times. This chain uses TRBV11-3 with TRBJ2-1; 8 bases fit TRBD1. The germline V gene has CDR1 SGHNT and CDR2 YENEEA. CDR3 length: 15 residues. V lost 2 bases and J lost 2; bases outside the gene matches: 2. The CDR3 sequence is CASSLSGGAYNEQFF. In nucleotides, the CDR3 is TGTGCCAGCAGCTTATCAGGGGGCGCCTACAATGAGCAGTTCTTC.

This clonotype was seen once. Germline and junction disagree at one end, which may indicate a read error. The chain links TRBV6-2 or TRBV6-3 to TRBJ2-3; 7 bases align to TRBD1. The CDR3 length is 13 residues. Germline assignment: CDR1 MNHEY and CDR2 SVGEGT. The CDR3 region is CGSSRQGTDTQCF. CDR3 nucleotides: TGTGGCAGCAGTCGACAGGGCACAGATACGCAGTGTTTT.

There are many counts of this clonotype. The rearrangement uses TRBV28 and TRBJ2-1; D not resolved. The CDR3 is 12 amino acids. Trimming pared 6 bases from V and 9 bases from J, leaving 12 bases between. CDR1 is MDHEN, CDR2 SYDVKM, per germline. The CDR3 region has the DNA TGTGCCAGCAGCCTAGTCTTGGCTGAGCAGTTCTTC. This encodes CASSLVLAEQFF.

The rearrangement joins TRBV6-5 to TRBJ2-5; 15 nucleotides match TRBD2. This CDR3 comprises 16 residues. Per germline, CDR1 MNHEY and CDR2 SVGAGI. V gave up 5 bases and J gave up 5 bases; unmatched junction bases: 6. The CDR3 here is CASSRGTSGRWETQYF. The DNA for the CDR3 is TGTGCCAGCAGTCGCGGGACTAGCGGGAGGTGGGAGACCCAGTACTTC.

This clonotype was picked up a small number of times. A clone one base away is much larger, so this may be a read error. The chain uses TRBV4-3 and TRBJ2-3; 7 positions agree with TRBD2. The V gene's germline CDR1 is LGHNA and CDR2 YSLEER. This CDR3 spans 15 amino acids. V lost 0 bases, J lost 5 bases, and 5 bases stayed unmatched. CDR3 in DNA: TGCGCCAGCAGCCAAGATGTCAGCGGGGTAGATACGCAGTATTTT. It codes for CASSQDVSGVDTQYF.

Regarding this clonotype: The CDR3 does not close with the conserved phenylalanine or tryptophan, likely indicating a read error. The CDR3 DNA sequence: TGTGCCAGCACCTCCGGTAGGGGATTTTCCCCAACCGGGGAGCTGTTTTCT. It specifies CASTSGRGFSPTGELFS. The rearrangement uses TRBV5-6 and TRBJ2-2; TRBD1 is a possible D gene (5 bases). CDR1 and CDR2 (germline): SGHDT, YYEEEE. CDR3 size: 17 residues. V dropped 6 bases and J dropped 5 bases, with 23 bases sitting between them.

Note on this clonotype: This may be a read error, as it is one base from a much larger clone. DNA for the CDR3: TGCAGTACATTAAGCGATCGTGAGACCCAGTACTTC. Protein: CSTLSDRETQYF. The chain carries TRBV29-1 and TRBJ2-5; no firm D call. The CDR3 is made up of 12 amino acids. Looked up from germline, CDR1 is SQVTM and CDR2 is ANQGSEA.

A word on this clonotype: A read error may be the cause here, since a much bigger clone is one base away. The J gene is TRBJ1-5, the V gene TRBV11-2, with a tentative D call TRBD1 (5 bases). Trimming cost V 3 bases and J 7 bases, with 16 bases left between them. This CDR3 contains 15 residues. Germline V lookup: CDR1 SGHAT, CDR2 FQNNGV. This CDR3 is CASSLTAGTGQPQHF. The CDR3 DNA reads TGTGCCAGCAGCTTGACCGCAGGGACGGGGCAGCCCCAGCATTTT.